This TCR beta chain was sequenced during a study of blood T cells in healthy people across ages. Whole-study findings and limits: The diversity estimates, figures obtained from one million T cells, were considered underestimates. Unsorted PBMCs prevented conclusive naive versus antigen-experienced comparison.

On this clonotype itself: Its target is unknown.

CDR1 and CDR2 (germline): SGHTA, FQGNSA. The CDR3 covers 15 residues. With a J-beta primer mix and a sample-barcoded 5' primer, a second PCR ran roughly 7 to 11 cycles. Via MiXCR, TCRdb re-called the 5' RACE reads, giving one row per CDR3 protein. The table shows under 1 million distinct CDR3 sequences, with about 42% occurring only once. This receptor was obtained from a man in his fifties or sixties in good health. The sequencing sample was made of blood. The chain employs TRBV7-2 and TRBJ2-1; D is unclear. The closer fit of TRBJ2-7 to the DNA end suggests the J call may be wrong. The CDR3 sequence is CASSLDNRSYNEQYF. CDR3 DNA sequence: TGTGCCAGCAGCTTAGACAACCGCTCCTACAATGAGCAGTACTTC.